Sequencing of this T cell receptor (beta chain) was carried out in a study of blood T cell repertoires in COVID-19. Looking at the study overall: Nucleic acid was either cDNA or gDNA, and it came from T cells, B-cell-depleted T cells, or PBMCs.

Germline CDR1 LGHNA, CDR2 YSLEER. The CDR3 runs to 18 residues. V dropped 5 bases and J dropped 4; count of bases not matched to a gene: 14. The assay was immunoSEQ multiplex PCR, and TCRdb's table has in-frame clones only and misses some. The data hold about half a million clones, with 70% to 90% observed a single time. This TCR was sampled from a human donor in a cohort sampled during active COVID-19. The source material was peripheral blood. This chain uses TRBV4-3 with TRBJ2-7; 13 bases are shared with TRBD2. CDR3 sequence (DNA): TGCGCCAGCAGCTCGGCAACCGGGACTAGCGGGACTATATACGAGCAGTACTTC. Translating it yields CASSSATGTSGTIYEQYF.